These T cell receptor beta chains were read from a single sample in a study of CD8 T cells in ankylosing spondylitis. TCRdb reanalysed the 5' RACE reads using MiXCR and keeps one entry per CDR3 protein. The table lists 40,000 or so distinct CDR3 sequences, roughly 3.1% of them singletons. Source material: blood, either unsorted or a sorted T cell fraction (not recorded which). Receptor source: a male donor with ankylosing spondylitis or in good health (not recorded which). Both conserved end residues are part of each CDR3. Fields, in order: D gene, CDR3 length, clone size, J gene, V gene, CDR3 DNA, CDR3 protein. D genes are given only for firm matches. Some rows mark clone size as missing; the rest say once, few, many or name a class of expanded clone.

.	15	many	TRBJ2-3	TRBV9	TGTGCCAGCAGCGTACTTCAGGGTAACACAGATACGCAGTATTTT	CASSVLQGNTDTQYF
.	14	many	TRBJ2-3	TRBV9	TGTGCCAGCAGCGTAGAGGCCGGGATGGATACGCAGTATTTT	CASSVEAGMDTQYF
TRBD2	15	many	TRBJ2-3	TRBV9	TGTGCCAGCAGCGTAACTAGCGGGGGCACACATACGCAGTATTTT	CASSVTSGGTHTQYF
TRBD1	15	many	TRBJ2-1	TRBV9	TGTGCCAGCAGCTCGGGACAGTCAAACTACAATGAGCAGTTCTTC	CASSSGQSNYNEQFF
TRBD2	17	many	TRBJ2-4	TRBV9	TGTGCCAGCAGCGTAGATGGGGGTAGCGGGGTGCAAAACATTCAGTACTTC	CASSVDGGSGVQNIQYF
.	15	many	TRBJ2-3	TRBV9	TGTGCCAGCAGCGTATCGGCAGAGAGCACAGATACGCAGTATTTT	CASSVSAESTDTQYF
TRBD2	18	many	TRBJ2-1	TRBV9	TGTGCCAGCAGCGTAGCCCCAGCGGGGGGGCTTCCCTACAATGAGCAGTTCTTC	CASSVAPAGGLPYNEQFF
.	18	many	TRBJ2-2	TRBV9	TGTGCCAGCAGCCGAAACAGGGAAGGGGAACCGAACACCGGGGAGCTGTTTTTT	CASSRNREGEPNTGELFF
.	13	many	TRBJ2-3	TRBV9	TGTGCCAGCAGGGACTATAACACAGATACGCAGTATTTT	CASRDYNTDTQYF
TRBD2	18	many	TRBJ2-3	TRBV9	TGTGCCAGCAGCGTAGTGGCTAGCGGGGGGCCCTACACAGATACGCAGTATTTT	CASSVVASGGPYTDTQYF
TRBD1	15	many	TRBJ1-2	TRBV9	TGTGCCAGCAGCGTCTTCGACAGGGGTAACTATGGCTACACCTTC	CASSVFDRGNYGYTF
TRBD1	16	.	TRBJ2-4	TRBV9	TGTGCCAGCAGCCTCACGGGACAGGGGGGAAAAAACATTCAGTACTTC	CASSLTGQGGKNIQYF
TRBD2	14	many	TRBJ2-2	TRBV9	TGTGCCAGCAGCGCACTAGCGGGAGGCGGGGAGCTGTTTTTT	CASSALAGGGELFF
TRBD2	16	many	TRBJ2-3	TRBV9	TGTGCCAGCAGCCCGAGCCTAGCGGGGGGGCTTAATACGCAGTATTTT	CASSPSLAGGLNTQYF
.	14	many	TRBJ1-1	TRBV9	TGTGCCAGCAGCCCGGGCAGGGCGAGTTCTGAAGCTTTCTTT	CASSPGRASSEAFF
TRBD2	13	many	TRBJ2-1	TRBV9	TGTGCCAGCAGCCCTGGGACTATAAATGAGCAGTTCTTC	CASSPGTINEQFF
TRBD1	15	many	TRBJ1-1	TRBV9	TGTGCCAGCACCTCCACCGGGACAGGGGACACTGAAGCTTTCTTT	CASTSTGTGDTEAFF
.	16	many	TRBJ2-1	TRBV9	TGTGCCAGCAGCCCAAACGGGCAGCTCGGGAGAAATGAGCAGTTCTTC	CASSPNGQLGRNEQFF
TRBD1	15	many	TRBJ1-2	TRBV14	TGTGCCAGCAGTCGTCCACTGACAGGGGGTTATGGCTACACCTTC	CASSRPLTGGYGYTF
.	16	many	TRBJ2-1	TRBV9	TGTGCCAGCAGCTCATCCGGGACATCCGGTATTGGTGAGCAGTTCTTC	CASSSSGTSGIGEQFF
TRBD1	13	many	TRBJ1-1	TRBV9	TGTGCCAGCAGCGTATTGGACAGGGGCACAGCTTTCTTT	CASSVLDRGTAFF
.	14	few	TRBJ2-1	TRBV9	TGTGCCAGCAGCGTAGGTCCGAAGTACAATGAGCAGTTCTTC	CASSVGPKYNEQFF
.	13	many	TRBJ1-6	TRBV9	TGTGCCAGCAGCGTAACCCTTGGGTCACCCCTCCACTTT	CASSVTLGSPLHF
TRBD2	14	many	TRBJ2-5	TRBV9	TGTGCCAGCAGCCCCTCTAGCGGGAGAGAGACCCAGTACTTC	CASSPSSGRETQYF
TRBD2	17	few	TRBJ2-5	TRBV9	TGTGCCAGCAGCGTGGACCCTAGCGGGGGGGCACTGGAGACCCAGTACTTC	CASSVDPSGGALETQYF
.	12	many	TRBJ1-2	TRBV9	TGTGCCAGCAGCGTAGTTGAAGGCCCGTACACCTTC	CASSVVEGPYTF
TRBD2	15	many	TRBJ2-5	TRBV9	TGTGCCAGCAGCGTAGGTGGACTAGTAAAAGAGACCCAGTACTTC	CASSVGGLVKETQYF
.	15	many	TRBJ2-2	TRBV9	TGTGCCAGCAGCGTAGGCAGGGTTGACACCGGGGAGCTGTTTTTT	CASSVGRVDTGELFF
.	13	many	TRBJ2-1	TRBV9	TGTGCCAGCAGCGTACCGTTTCGTGGTGAGCAGTTCTTC	CASSVPFRGEQFF
.	14	many	TRBJ1-2	TRBV9	TGTGCCAGCAGCGTAGACCCTGGGGTTGGGGGCTACACCTTC	CASSVDPGVGGYTF
TRBD1	15	many	TRBJ1-4	TRBV9	TGTGCCAGCAGCGCACACAGGGGAACTAATGAAAAACTGTTTTTT	CASSAHRGTNEKLFF
.	12	many	TRBJ2-2	TRBV9	TGTGCCAGCAGCGTAGTAGCCGGGGAGCTGTTTTTT	CASSVVAGELFF
.	13	many	TRBJ2-2	TRBV9	TGTGCCAGCAGCGTAGAAGCTACCGGGGAGCTGTTTTTT	CASSVEATGELFF
.	16	many	TRBJ2-5	TRBV9	TGTGCCAGCAGCCCAGGGTGGACGGGGACCCGGGAGACCCAGTACTTC	CASSPGWTGTRETQYF
.	12	many	TRBJ2-3	TRBV9	TGTGCCAGCAGCCCATGGGGAGGTACGCAGTATTTT	CASSPWGGTQYF
.	17	many	TRBJ2-3	TRBV9	TGTGCCAGCAGCGTATTGGGGTTCTCTTTGGGCACAGATACGCAGTATTTT	CASSVLGFSLGTDTQYF
.	12	many	TRBJ2-3	TRBV9	TGTGCCAGCAGCCCGACAGCGGATACGCAGTATTTT	CASSPTADTQYF
.	18	many	TRBJ2-6	TRBV9	TGTGCCAGCAGCCCCCGGGGGGCCCTCGCCTCTGGGGCCAACGTCCTGACTTTC	CASSPRGALASGANVLTF
TRBD2	15	many	TRBJ2-1	TRBV9	TGTGCCAGCAGCGTAGAAGTGACTAGCCTCGGTGAGCAGTTCTTC	CASSVEVTSLGEQFF
.	14	many	TRBJ1-2	TRBV9	TGTGCCAGCAGCGTAGACAGGTACCCTCATGGCTACACCTTC	CASSVDRYPHGYTF
TRBD1	17	many	TRBJ1-6	TRBV9	TGTGCCAGCAGCCCTCAACAGGGGAGCTCCTATAATTCACCCCTCCACTTT	CASSPQQGSSYNSPLHF
TRBD1	14	many	TRBJ1-1	TRBV9	TGTGCCAGCAGCGCCCGGGACAGGGGCCCTGAAGCTTTCTTT	CASSARDRGPEAFF
.	14	many	TRBJ2-2	TRBV9	TGTGCCAGCAGCGTAGACATAAAAACCGGGGAGCTGTTTTTT	CASSVDIKTGELFF
.	15	many	TRBJ2-4	TRBV9	TGTGCCAGCAGCCCCGAGCCGGGAGCCAAAAACATTCAGTACTTC	CASSPEPGAKNIQYF
.	15	many	TRBJ2-2	TRBV9	TGTGCCAGCAGCGTACGAGCGGCCGTGGGCGGGGAGCTGTTTTTT	CASSVRAAVGGELFF
.	15	medium-sized	TRBJ1-1	TRBV9	TGTGCCAGCAGCGTAGCTGAAGGGTGGTACACTGAAGCTTTCTTT	CASSVAEGWYTEAFF
TRBD1	14	many	TRBJ2-1	TRBV9	TGTGCCAGCAGCGTTACTACAGGGGGAAATGAGCAGTTCTTC	CASSVTTGGNEQFF
.	15	many	TRBJ2-5	TRBV9	TGTGCCAGCAGCGTAGCTGGGACGTACCAAGAGACCCAGTACTTC	CASSVAGTYQETQYF
.	15	many	TRBJ2-3	TRBV9	TGTGCCAGCAGCGGGGGGTTTGGGAGCACAGATACGCAGTATTTT	CASSGGFGSTDTQYF
.	14	many	TRBJ2-2	TRBV9	TGTGCCAGCAGCGCCACTTCGAACACCGGGGAGCTGTTTTTT	CASSATSNTGELFF
.	16	many	TRBJ2-2	TRBV9	TGTGCCAGCAGCGTAGGGATAGGGGCTAGGACCGGGGAGCTGTTTTTT	CASSVGIGARTGELFF